The clone carrying this T cell receptor (beta chain) was recorded many times. V lost 7 bases and J 5 bases, leaving 15 bases between the germline ends. Germline CDR1 MGHRA, CDR2 YSYEKL. The CDR3 is 14 amino acids. The data belong to a study of technical replicates of blood from several donors. Data came from immunoSEQ multiplex PCR; TCRdb stores just in-frame clones and leaves some out. This sample has some 99,000 clones, with about 95% found just once. The TCR sequence derives from a human donor in good health. The chain uses TRBV4-1 and TRBJ2-1; no reliable D call. The sequenced sample was T cells isolated from PBMCs. CDR3 in amino acids: CASTTFSENNEQFF. The CDR3 DNA follows: TGCGCCAGCACCACCTTTTCAGAAAACAATGAGCAGTTCTTC.